This T cell receptor (beta chain) was documented in a study of radiotherapy plus CTLA-4 blockade in lung cancer. Points from the study as a whole: Alongside interferon-beta, early blood T cell clone dynamics were reportedly the best predictor of response.

CTLA-4 blockade using ipilimumab, together with focal radiation, was received by patients with chemo-refractory metastatic non-small-cell lung cancer. Clones were read by immunoSEQ multiplex PCR, and TCRdb kept only the in-frame ones, dropping some. The sample yields 65,000 to 70,000 clones, 79% seen once. This clone was seen a few times. Its antigen is not known. Sequenced here: peripheral blood, sampled from a patient treated with radiotherapy plus ipilimumab. This receptor was identified in a human donor with non-small cell lung cancer who had a complete response to radiotherapy plus ipilimumab.

The CDR3 loop is CASSTQDEQYF. CDR3 coding DNA: TGTGCCAGCAGCACTCAAGACGAGCAGTACTTC. The rearrangement links TRBV7-6 to TRBJ2-7; D ambiguous. Germline CDR1 reads SGHVS; CDR2 reads FNYEAQ. The CDR3 is 11 amino acids. V lost 5 bases and J 5 bases, leaving 7 bases between the germline ends.